This entry concerns a single TCR beta chain. Its antigen is unknown. Nothing much larger sits one base from this clone, and base qualities are not available. The data are from a study of spatial heterogeneity in lung cancer (dated by TCRdb to about 2019). As for the study more broadly: Beta-chain transcripts were consistently detected in greater numbers than alpha-chain transcripts, which likely reflects a higher abundance of beta-chain transcripts. In the raw uncorrected reads, each unique combination of TCR and UMI appeared more than ten times on average. The study quantitatively compared TCR alpha and beta repertoires across multiple tumor regions, matched nontumor lung and blood in non-small cell lung cancer. The study linked features of the TCR repertoire to counts of nonsynonymous mutations, which were determined by whole-exome sequencing of tumor tissue. Both alpha and beta chains were TCR-sequenced in samples taken at surgery, namely 220 tumor regions, around 61 matched nontumor lung samples and 55 to 60 PBMC samples. Paper-wide results and their limitations: Confirming at a functional level the hypothesis that regional TCRs recognize regional mutations was considered to require additional single-cell paired TCR alpha and beta sequencing.

Cut back by 2 bases and 8 bases, the V and J ends lie 13 bases apart. The germline V gene provides CDR1 SGHTA and CDR2 FQGNSA. Reading from cysteine to phenylalanine, the CDR3 counts 15 amino acids. Only CDR3 DNA is held: 45 bases, read in frame from base 1. The time point label of this sample denotes: sample taken at primary tumor resection. Donors were about 70 patients with early-stage, untreated non-small cell lung cancer from the lung TRACERx cohort. For TCR sequencing, whole RNA was extracted from tumor and nontumor lung tissue, or from cryopreserved PBMC samples, and no cell sorting was done. Only patients for whom sufficient RNA was available from at least two tumor regions were selected for TCR sequencing. Tumor and adjacent nontumor lung specimens were reviewed by a lung pathologist before selection. Library preparation employed 5' RACE. These reads were obtained on a NextSeq 500. The TCR library protocol attached a unique molecular identifier to each TCR cDNA molecule to allow correction of PCR and sequencing errors. The authors' pipeline ran thus. Decombinator tools were used for TCR identification, UMI-based error correction and CDR3 extraction. TCRs above a frequency of 2 per 1,000, corresponding to the top 1% of the tumor frequency distribution, were defined as expanded. Renyi diversity was computed with the R vegan package after each repertoire had been subsampled 100 times to 5,000 TCRs. To build CDR3 similarity networks, amino acid triplet string-kernel similarity was used, and CDR3s were connected when their pairwise similarity was above 0.82. TCRdb reworked the public reads: Q25 trimming with fastp, MiXCR clone assembly, productive beta chains retained. Each entry merges the rows of one CDR3 protein and shows their most common DNA and genes. In this record, the V and J calls reflect TCRdb's handling and not the investigators' own analysis. For this sample there are roughly 7,800 distinct CDR3 sequences; 15% to 19% appear just once. Jointly, the top ten make up approximately 16% of the sample.

The chain was built from TRBV7-2 and TRBJ1-6; perhaps TRBD1 is the D gene, with 5 bases matching. This sequence was found in a male donor with early-stage non-small cell lung cancer. Sequenced here: normal lung tissue next to the tumor, sampled at surgery. The DNA sequence is as follows: TGTGCCAGCAGCTTATATCAGGGTTCAGATTCACCCCTCCACTTT. This gives the protein CASSLYQGSDSPLHF.